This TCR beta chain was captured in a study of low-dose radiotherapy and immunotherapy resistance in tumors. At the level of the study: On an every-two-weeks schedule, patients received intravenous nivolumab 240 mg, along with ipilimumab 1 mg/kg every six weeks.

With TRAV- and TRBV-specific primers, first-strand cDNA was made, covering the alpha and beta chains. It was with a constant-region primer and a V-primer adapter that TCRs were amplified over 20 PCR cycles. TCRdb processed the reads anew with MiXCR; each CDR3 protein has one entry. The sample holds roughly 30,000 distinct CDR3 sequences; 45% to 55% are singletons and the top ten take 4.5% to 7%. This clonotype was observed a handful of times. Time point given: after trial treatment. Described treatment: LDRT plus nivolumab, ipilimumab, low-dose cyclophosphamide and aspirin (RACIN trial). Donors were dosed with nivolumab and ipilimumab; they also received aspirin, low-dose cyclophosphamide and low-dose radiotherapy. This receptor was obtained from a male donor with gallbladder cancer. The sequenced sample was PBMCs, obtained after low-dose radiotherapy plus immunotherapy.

CDR3 residues: CSARQTGGLGTEAFF. The CDR3 nucleotides read TGCAGTGCTAGACAAACAGGGGGCTTAGGCACTGAAGCTTTCTTT. The rearrangement uses TRBV20-1 and TRBJ1-1, with 9 bases matching TRBD1. The CDR3 runs 15 residues. V shed 2 bases and J 4 bases; nucleotides not matched to a gene: 8. Germline V gene data show CDR1 as DFQATT and CDR2 as SNEGSKA (reference sequence).